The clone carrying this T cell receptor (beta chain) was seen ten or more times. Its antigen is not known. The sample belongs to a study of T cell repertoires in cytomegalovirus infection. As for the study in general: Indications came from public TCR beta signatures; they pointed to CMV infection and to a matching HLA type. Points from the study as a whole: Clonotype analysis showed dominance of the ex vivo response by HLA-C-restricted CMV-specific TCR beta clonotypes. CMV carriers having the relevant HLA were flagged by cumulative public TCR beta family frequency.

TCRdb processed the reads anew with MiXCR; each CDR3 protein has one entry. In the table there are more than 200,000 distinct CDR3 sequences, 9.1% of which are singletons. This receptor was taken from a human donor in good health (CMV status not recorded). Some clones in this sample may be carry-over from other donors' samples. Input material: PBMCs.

CDR3 in amino acids: CASSLGERGETQYF. CDR3 DNA: TGTGCCAGCAGCTTAGGGGAGAGAGGGGAGACCCAGTACTTC. This chain links TRBV7-2 with TRBJ2-5; tentatively, D is TRBD2 (5 bases). This CDR3 spans 14 amino acids. The V and J ends lost 1 base and 5 bases respectively, with 11 bases between them. CDR1 is SGHTA, CDR2 FQGNSA, per germline.